This T cell receptor beta chain was profiled in a study of T-cell memory formation after mild COVID-19. TCRdb used MiXCR to reprocess the 5' RACE reads, holding one entry per CDR3 protein. Seen here are under 700,000 distinct CDR3 sequences, just over 20% observed once, and the top ten hold 9.5% to 15%. This CDR3 region has 16 residues. The germline V gene has CDR1 SGHDT and CDR2 YYEEEE. The germline V and J ends were trimmed by 0 bases and 0 bases, with 12 bases remaining between them. The chain links TRBV5-6 to TRBJ1-2, with TRBD1 as a possible D gene (5 bases). The TCR comes from an adult woman who had mild COVID-19 (a few samples of this study predate the infection). Cell type and time point are not known. Input material: PBMCs or a T cell subset sorted from them (not recorded which). CDR3 sequence: CASSLDSGLTNYGYTF. CDR3 coding DNA: TGTGCCAGCAGCTTGGATTCGGGACTCACTAACTATGGCTACACCTTC.